Included here is one T cell receptor beta chain sequence, with context. Its specificity is unknown. This specimen comes from a study of human T cells and chemical hapten exposure. The overall study: Patch testing placed 0.01% DPC on the upper back, with readings at 6 days. Findings and caveats of the study: The study found that DPC sensitization did not change TCRs above 1 in 1000 frequency.

Sample time point: pre-sensitization, week 0. Treatment described: therapeutic diphenylcyclopropenone sensitization with weekly scalp DPC. Library construction involved attaching unique molecular identifiers to individual cDNA molecules, which allowed quantitative, reproducible TCR counting. TCRdb passed the RACE reads through MiXCR, listing each CDR3 protein once. The sample lists under 300,000 distinct CDR3 sequences, approximately 8.6% seen once, with 2% to 2.5% in the top ten. The CDR3 loop spans 8 amino acids. The V and J ends lost 7 bases and 10 bases respectively, with 4 bases between them. Germline assignment: CDR1 SNHLY and CDR2 FYNNEI.

The sequenced sample was whole blood, obtained in connection with sensitization to the hapten diphenylcyclopropenone (DPC). The chain employs TRBV2 and TRBJ2-5; D ambiguous. The TCR comes from a middle-aged woman with alopecia areata. Some clones in this sample may be carry-over from other donors' samples. CDR3 sequence reads: CASMDQYF. CDR3 DNA sequence: TGTGCCAGCATGGACCAGTACTTC.